A single sample gave rise to the 20 T cell receptor beta chains below, sequenced in a study of Ad26.COV2.S vaccination and SARS-CoV-2 variants. Regarding treatment: some 20 received Ad26.COV2.S at low or high dose, single or two shots; several received placebo; per-sample allocation not given. Sampling was done on day 63 after the first vaccine or placebo injection. Generated by immunoSEQ multiplex PCR, the TCRdb table keeps only in-frame clones and is missing some. The data hold hundreds of thousands of clones, with roughly nine tenths observed a single time. Sequenced material: peripheral blood, taken in a trial of Ad26.COV2.S vaccine versus placebo. These receptors were taken from a person aged 18-60 years who received the Ad26.COV2.S COVID-19 vaccine or a placebo.

CDR3 residues: CAWSATLLGLAGGHNEQFF. CDR3 in DNA: TGTGCCTGGAGTGCGACCCTACTGGGACTAGCGGGGGGCCACAATGAGCAGTTCTTC. This rearrangement joins TRBV30 to TRBJ2-1, with 15 bases that match TRBD2. The CDR3 has 19 amino acids. Germline V gene sequence: CDR1 GTSNPN, CDR2 SVGIG (reference sequence). V was pared by 1 base and J by 5 bases, with 12 bases of the junction left unmatched.

J is TRBJ2-3 and V is TRBV5-4; D perhaps matches TRBD2 (6 bases). This CDR3 is 14 amino acids long. V was cut by 1 base and J by 3 bases, with 9 bases left in between. Per the germline V gene, CDR1 is SGHNT and CDR2 is YYREEE (reference sequence). DNA of the CDR3: TGTGCCAGCAGCTTGTTTGGGGGGACAGATACGCAGTATTTT. Translated, it gives CASSLFGGTDTQYF.

The V and J genes are TRBV5-4 and TRBJ2-2, with D unclear. V was trimmed by 0 bases and J by 1 base, leaving 1 base between them. This CDR3 is 13 amino acids long. Germline CDR1 SGHNT, CDR2 YYREEE (reference sequence). The CDR3 DNA reads TGTGCCAGCAGCTTGGGGAACACCGGGGAGCTGTTTTTT. Its translation: CASSLGNTGELFF.

The chain joins TRBV28 to TRBJ2-7; TRBD2 agrees at 9 bases. CDR3 length: 13 amino acids. Germline loops: CDR1 MDHEN, CDR2 SYDVKM. J gave up 4 bases and V 6 bases, and 4 bases lay outside the gene matches. The CDR3 DNA reads as TGTGCCAGCAGATTTAGCGGGAGTTACGAGCAGTACTTC. Encoded protein: CASRFSGSYEQYF.

To note about this clone: Germline is not matched at one junction end, which may reflect a read error. The rearrangement uses TRBV13 and TRBJ2-3; the match to TRBD2 covers 14 bases. Germline CDR1 is PRHDT and CDR2 is FYEKMQ (reference sequence). This CDR3 spans 16 amino acids. The CDR3 is CASSLGLAGGLDTQYF. The CDR3 DNA follows: TGTGCCAGCAGCCTAGGACTAGCGGGAGGATTAGATACGCAGTATTTT.

The rearrangement joins TRBV12-3 or TRBV12-4 to TRBJ1-4; a weak D match, TRBD1 (6 bases). The CDR3 runs to 13 residues. The V gene lost 3 bases and the J gene lost 8 bases, with 10 bases spanning the gap. The CDR3 bases are TGTGCCAGCAGTTTGAACAGGGTCGAAAAACTGTTTTTT. Its translation: CASSLNRVEKLFF.

The chain has TRBV18 and TRBJ2-7, with 9 bases identical to TRBD1. The CDR3 runs to 16 residues. Germline CDR1 KGHSH, CDR2 LQKENI. The V gene end was trimmed by 3 bases and the J gene end by 6 bases; junction bases not matched to a gene: 12. CDR3 amino acids: CASSPGQGLGDAEQYF. The CDR3 coding sequence is TGTGCCAGCTCACCGGGACAGGGATTGGGTGATGCCGAGCAGTACTTC.

The chain carries TRBV15 and TRBJ1-1; the match to TRBD1 covers 8 bases. This CDR3 has 17 residues. The germline CDR1 and CDR2 sequences are LNHNV and YYDKDF (reference sequence). V shed 5 bases and J 0 bases; nucleotides not matched to a gene: 11. The CDR3 region has the DNA TGTGCCACCAGCTCAGATGACAGGGGACAGTTGAACACTGAAGCTTTCTTT. This codes for CATSSDDRGQLNTEAFF.

The chain uses TRBV12-5 and TRBJ2-3; D unclear. The V end was cut by 6 bases, the J end by 3 bases, with 10 bases between. The CDR3 totals 13 residues. The V gene's germline CDR1 is LGHNT and CDR2 FRNRAP. CDR3 in DNA: TGTGCTAGTGGCCCGACCGAGACAGATACGCAGTATTTT. It yields the protein CASGPTETDTQYF.

The rearrangement links TRBV5-1 to TRBJ2-7; D unclear. Trimming left V 2 bases short and J 2 bases short, with 8 bases between. Germline CDR1 SGHRS, CDR2 YFSETQ. The CDR3 totals 13 residues. The CDR3 region is CASSFSGAYEQYF. In nucleotides, the CDR3 is TGCGCCAGCAGCTTTTCAGGAGCCTACGAGCAGTACTTC. Based on the CDR3 plus reference TRBV5-1 and TRBJ2-7, the full variable domain is KAGVTQTPRYLIKTRGQQVTLSCSPISGHRSVSWYQQTPGQGLQFLFEYFSETQRNKGNFPGRFSGRQFSNSRSEMNVSTLELGDSALYLCASSFSGAYEQYFGPGTRLTVT.

The rearrangement links TRBV7-2 to TRBJ2-1; a weak D match, TRBD1 (6 bases). Germline assignment: CDR1 SGHTA and CDR2 FQGNSA. With 5 bases removed from V and 4 bases from J, the gap between germline ends came to 12 bases. The CDR3 has 14 residues. CDR3 in DNA: TGTGCCAGCAGCCACCGACAGGATTACAATGAGCAGTTCTTC. Amino acids: CASSHRQDYNEQFF.

This sequence joins TRBV7-8 and TRBJ2-1, with 11 bases matching TRBD2. The CDR3 consists of 14 residues. V lost 5 bases, J lost 5 bases, and 2 bases stayed unmatched. Germline loops: CDR1 SGHVS, CDR2 FQNEAQ. CDR3 sequence (DNA): TGTGCCAGCAGCCGACTAGCGGGAAACAATGAGCAGTTCTTC. This sequence encodes CASSRLAGNNEQFF.

This rearrangement joins TRBV3-1 (or the pseudogene TRBV3-2) to TRBJ2-7, with 7 bases that match TRBD1. CDR1 and CDR2 from the germline V gene are LGHDT and YNNKEL (reference sequence). The V segment lost 1 base and the J segment 6 bases; nucleotides outside the gene matches: 3. The CDR3 totals 13 residues. The CDR3 region has the DNA TGTGCCAGCAGCCAAGGGAACAGGGGCGAGCAGTACTTC. It translates to CASSQGNRGEQYF.

This chain joins TRBV6-5 and TRBJ2-3; 9 bases align to TRBD1. J lost 2 bases, V lost 5 bases, and 5 bases had no gene match. This CDR3 spans 15 amino acids. Per the germline V gene, CDR1 is MNHEY and CDR2 is SVGAGI. This CDR3 reads CASSNRGRDTDTQYF. CDR3 DNA sequence: TGTGCCAGCAGTAACAGGGGGCGCGACACAGATACGCAGTATTTT.

V is TRBV11-2 and J is TRBJ2-1, with 15 bases identical to TRBD2. The germline V gene encodes CDR1 SGHAT and CDR2 FQNNGV. J lost 7 bases, V lost 6 bases, and 7 bases had no gene match. This CDR3 is 16 amino acids long. The CDR3 is CASSWTSGRVGNEQFF. The CDR3, as DNA: TGTGCCAGCAGTTGGACTAGCGGGAGGGTCGGGAATGAGCAGTTCTTC.

The rearrangement uses TRBV5-1 and TRBJ1-2, with D maybe TRBD1 (6 bases). The CDR3 length is 13 residues. V lost 3 bases and J lost 2, with 8 bases in between. Per the germline V gene, CDR1 is SGHRS and CDR2 is YFSETQ. CDR3 sequence reads: CASSYGQNYGYTF. In DNA, the CDR3 is TGCGCCAGCAGCTACGGACAGAACTATGGCTACACCTTC.

The chain carries TRBV6-6 and TRBJ2-5, with D perhaps matching TRBD1 (6 bases). The V and J ends lost 9 bases and 4 bases respectively, with 9 bases between them. This CDR3 spans 11 amino acids. Germline CDR1 and CDR2: MNHNY and SVGAGI (reference sequence). This CDR3 is CASWGRETQYF. The CDR3 region has the DNA TGTGCCAGTTGGGGGCGAGAGACCCAGTACTTC.

The chain uses TRBV5-5 and TRBJ2-7; the D gene is possibly TRBD1 (6 bases). V was pared by 7 bases and J by 3 bases, with 14 bases between. The CDR3 totals 13 residues. Germline V CDR1 and CDR2: SGHKS, YYEKEE (reference sequence). CDR3 coding DNA: TGTGCCAGCTCTCGGACAGCAAACTACGAGCAGTACTTC. Its protein product is CASSRTANYEQYF.

The CDR3 DNA follows: TGCGCCAGCAGCTTGGGACAGGGGAACGAGCCCCAGCATTTT. Translation gives CASSLGQGNEPQHF. The rearrangement links TRBV5-1 to TRBJ1-5; 8 bases agree with TRBD1. Germline-derived CDR1 and CDR2 are SGHRS and YFSETQ. CDR3 length equals 14 residues. V gave up 0 bases and J gave up 8 bases; unmatched junction bases: 4.

About this clone itself: Additional DNA sequences in this sample encode the identical CDR3. The chain is built from TRBV2 and TRBJ2-5; D uncertain. The CDR3 is made up of 11 amino acids. The V end lost 6 bases, the J end lost 2 bases, and 4 bases lay between the germline ends. Per the germline V gene, CDR1 is SNHLY and CDR2 is FYNNEI. This CDR3 reads CASSVQETQYF. In DNA, the CDR3 is TGTGCCAGCAGCGTACAAGAGACCCAGTACTTC.